These 28 T cell receptor beta chains were all obtained from the same sample, sequenced in a study of blood T cell repertoires in COVID-19. Assay: immunoSEQ multiplex PCR; the TCRdb copy retains only in-frame clones and omits some. The table lists about 200,000 clones, just under 85% of them singletons. The source material was peripheral blood. The receptor source for this set is a human donor with acute or convalescent COVID-19. The donor label of this sample is uncertain.

The J gene is TRBJ2-2, the V gene TRBV27, with D possibly TRBD2 on 6 matching bases. With 8 bases removed from V and 8 bases from J, the gap between germline ends came to 18 bases. Germline CDR1 is MNHEY and CDR2 is SMNVEV (reference sequence). The CDR3 length is 14 residues. The CDR3 DNA reads as TGTGCCAGCGCTCCAGCTAGCGAAAGGGGGGAGCTGTTTTTT. Translated: CASAPASERGELFF.

The CDR3 DNA follows: TGTGCCAGTACGGGGACAGGCAATCAGCCCCAGCATTTT. It yields the protein CASTGTGNQPQHF. The V call is TRBV19, the J call TRBJ1-5; 7 bases agree with TRBD1. The CDR3 extends over 13 amino acids. J was trimmed by 2 bases and V by 7 bases; bases with no gene match: 2. Germline values: CDR1 LNHDA, CDR2 SQIVND (reference sequence).

This sequence joins TRBV24-1 and TRBJ1-5; D is possibly TRBD1 (6 bases). Trimming took 2 bases from V and 4 from J, leaving 8 bases between them. CDR1 KGHDR and CDR2 SFDVKD come from the germline V gene. CDR3 size: 14 residues. The CDR3 here is CATSDSGTNQPQHF. The CDR3 DNA reads TGTGCCACCAGTGATTCCGGGACAAATCAGCCCCAGCATTTT.

The gene calls are TRBV19 and TRBJ2-2; a possible D gene is TRBD1 (6 bases). Between the trimmed V and J ends, which lost 5 bases and 8 bases, there was a span of 21 bases. The CDR3 is 16 amino acids. Germline V gives CDR1 LNHDA, CDR2 SQIVND (reference sequence). The CDR3 DNA sequence: TGTGCCAGTAGTGGTGAAGGCCACAGGGTCACTGGGGAGCTGTTTTTT. Amino acid sequence: CASSGEGHRVTGELFF.

The CDR3 reads CASSRGSPYEQYF. The CDR3 nucleotides read TGTGCCAGCAGTCGCGGGAGTCCCTACGAGCAGTACTTC. The genes are TRBV6-6 and TRBJ2-7; 7 bases map to TRBD2. The CDR3 extends over 13 amino acids. Per germline, CDR1 MNHNY and CDR2 SVGAGI (reference sequence). Trimming cost V 5 bases and J 2 bases; bases outside gene matches: 3.

The table lists this clone with many counts. Here the CDR3 reads CAWDHRQGFEQYF. The CDR3 nucleotides read TGTGCCTGGGACCACCGACAGGGGTTCGAGCAGTACTTC. The V gene is TRBV30, the J gene TRBJ2-7; 8 bases map to TRBD1. From germline, CDR1 is GTSNPN and CDR2 SVGIG (reference sequence). The J segment lost 6 bases and the V segment lost 5 bases, leaving 9 bases of the junction unmatched. This CDR3 region has 13 residues.

Written as DNA, the CDR3 is TGTGCCGTAGGGGGCTCTGGGGCCAACGTCCTGACTTTC. Its translation is CAVGGSGANVLTF. The V gene is TRBV11-2, the J gene TRBJ2-6; TRBD1 might be the D (6 bases). This CDR3 region has 13 residues. V was clipped by 11 bases and J by 0 bases, with 8 bases between them. CDR1 is SGHAT, CDR2 FQNNGV, per germline.

The chain combines TRBV19 with TRBJ2-2; possible D gene TRBD2, 5 bases. CDR1 and CDR2 from the germline V gene are LNHDA and SQIVND (reference sequence). This CDR3 has 14 amino acids. The V end lost 5 bases, the J end lost 8 bases, and 15 bases lay between the germline ends. CDR3 bases: TGTGCCAGTAGTCGCGTGGCAAGGGAGGGGGAGCTGTTTTTT. It encodes CASSRVAREGELFF. Full variable domain (rest looked up from reference TRBV19 and TRBJ2-2): DGGITQSPKYLFRKEGQNVTLSCEQNLNHDAMYWYRQDPGQGLRLIYYSQIVNDFQKGDIAEGYSVSREKKESFPLTVTSAQKNPTAFYLCASSRVAREGELFFGEGSRLTVL.

The genes are TRBV29-1 and TRBJ2-7; 9 positions agree with TRBD1. CDR1 and CDR2 from the germline V gene are SQVTM and ANQGSEA. V gave up 3 bases and J gave up 9 bases; unmatched junction bases: 12. This CDR3 contains 14 residues. The CDR3 bases are TGCAGCGTTGAGGGGGGACAGGGAGGTTTACCGCAGTACTTC. This encodes CSVEGGQGGLPQYF.

The J gene is TRBJ1-1, the V gene TRBV19, with TRBD1 as a possible D gene (6 bases). CDR1 and CDR2 from the germline V gene are LNHDA and SQIVND (reference sequence). The CDR3 has 15 amino acids. Trimming took 7 bases from V and 3 from J, leaving 18 bases between them. This CDR3 reads CASKLQGSLDTEAFF. The CDR3 DNA follows: TGTGCCAGTAAGTTACAGGGAAGTTTAGACACTGAAGCTTTCTTT.

CDR3 in DNA: TGTGCCAGCACCAGGTTACCGTGGACTGAAGCTTTCTTT. Translated, it gives CASTRLPWTEAFF. The rearrangement links TRBV7-2 to TRBJ1-1; the D is unclear. Germline V lookup: CDR1 SGHTA, CDR2 FQGNSA. This CDR3 has 13 amino acids. The V end lost 7 bases, the J end lost 5 bases, and 14 bases lay between the germline ends.

This chain connects TRBV28 to TRBJ2-7; D is ambiguous. Trimming removed 4 bases from V and 6 bases from J, with 10 bases in between. This CDR3 has 12 amino acids. Germline V CDR1 and CDR2: MDHEN, SYDVKM. CDR3 in amino acids: CASSSGVPEQYF. In DNA, the CDR3 is TGTGCCAGCAGTTCCGGTGTCCCCGAGCAGTACTTC.

The chain carries TRBV28 and TRBJ2-2; 7 positions agree with TRBD2. There are 15 residues in the CDR3. The germline V gene encodes CDR1 MDHEN and CDR2 SYDVKM. Trimming removed 8 bases from V and 4 bases from J; junction bases left unmatched: 10. The CDR3: CASPGPGGITGELFF. As DNA, the CDR3 is TGTGCCAGCCCAGGGCCGGGAGGAATCACCGGGGAGCTGTTTTTT.

The chain has TRBV6-1 and TRBJ1-1; D may be TRBD1 (5 bases). V lost 1 base to trimming and J lost 3 bases, with 12 bases between them. The CDR3 spans 15 residues. Looked up from germline, CDR1 is MNHNS and CDR2 is SASEGT. The chain's CDR3 is CASSEGWGGDTEAFF. The CDR3 nucleotides read TGTGCCAGCAGTGAAGGGTGGGGGGGAGACACTGAAGCTTTCTTT.

The chain recombines TRBV4-1 with TRBJ2-3; 7 bases match TRBD2. The CDR3 runs 16 residues. Germline V CDR1 and CDR2: MGHRA, YSYEKL. The junction had 5 bases not matched to a gene; V was cut back by 1 base and J by 1 base. The CDR3 sequence is CASSQGETSRTDTQYF. In DNA, the CDR3 is TGCGCCAGCAGCCAAGGAGAGACTAGCCGCACAGATACGCAGTATTTT.

The chain is built from TRBV7-2 and TRBJ1-6; possible D gene TRBD1, 6 bases. The CDR3 is made up of 18 amino acids. Germline V gives CDR1 SGHTA, CDR2 FQGNSA. V was pared by 2 bases and J by 1 base, with 15 bases between. CDR3: CASSLTQQGMSYNSPLHF. The CDR3 nucleotides are TGTGCCAGCAGCTTAACTCAACAGGGAATGTCCTATAATTCACCCCTCCACTTT.

On this clone itself: A read error may produce the germline difference seen at one junction end. The chain employs TRBV30 and TRBJ1-3; the D gene is possibly TRBD1 (6 bases). The CDR3 is 11 residues long. In germline, CDR1 is GTSNPN, CDR2 SVGIG (reference sequence). For the CDR3, the DNA is TGTGCCTGGAGTACCGGGACACGGGAGGAATTT. This translates into CAWSTGTREEF.

The J gene is TRBJ2-5, the V gene TRBV7-8, with 8 bases fitting TRBD2. The CDR3 consists of 13 residues. Germline loops: CDR1 SGHVS, CDR2 FQNEAQ. Trimming removed 1 base from V and 6 bases from J; junction bases left unmatched: 1. The CDR3, as DNA: TGTGCCAGCAGCTTAGGACTAGCGAAGACCCAGTACTTC. Translated: CASSLGLAKTQYF. Based on the CDR3 plus reference TRBV7-8 and TRBJ2-5, the full variable domain is GAGVSQSPRYKVAKRGQDVALRCDPISGHVSLFWYQQALGQGPEFLTYFQNEAQLDKSGLPSDRFFAERPEGSVSTLKIQRTQQEDSAVYLCASSLGLAKTQYFGPGTRLLVL.

This clone occurred once. The chain is built from TRBV5-4 and TRBJ1-1; D is ambiguous. The CDR3 is 12 amino acids. Germline V CDR1 and CDR2: SGHNT, YYREEE (reference sequence). Trimming removed 0 bases at V and 5 bases at J, with 5 bases between. This CDR3 is CASSLGPTEAFF. The CDR3 nucleotides read TGTGCCAGCAGCTTGGGGCCAACTGAAGCTTTCTTT. The whole variable domain, remainder taken from reference TRBV5-4 and TRBJ1-1, is ETGVTQSPTHLIKTRGQQVTLRCSSQSGHNTVSWYQQALGQGPQFIFQYYREEENGRGNFPPRFSGLQFPNYSSELNVNALELDDSALYLCASSLGPTEAFFGQGTRLTVV.

The table lists this clone with a count of one. The chain joins TRBV9 to TRBJ1-2; 9 bases map to TRBD1. The CDR3 consists of 17 residues. CDR1 is SGDLS, CDR2 YYNGEE, per germline. The V and J ends lost 3 bases and 6 bases, in that order; junction bases with no gene match: 15. As DNA, the CDR3 is TGTGCCAGCAGCGGGGCCGGGACAGGGCTCACCCTGGATGGCTACACCTTC. Its translation: CASSGAGTGLTLDGYTF.

The V gene is TRBV29-1, the J gene TRBJ2-3, with 9 nucleotides matching TRBD1. Looked up from germline, CDR1 is SQVTM and CDR2 is ANQGSEA. The CDR3 extends over 14 amino acids. V lost 4 bases to trimming and J lost 1 base; unmatched junction nucleotides: 3. The CDR3 nucleotides read TGCAGCGTTGTAGGGGACAGGGGCACAGATACGCAGTATTTT. Translated: CSVVGDRGTDTQYF.

This rearrangement joins TRBV28 to TRBJ2-7; 9 bases line up with TRBD2. The CDR3 runs 15 residues. Germline trimming cut 0 bases from V and 2 bases from J; bases unmatched to any gene: 2. The V gene's germline CDR1 is MDHEN and CDR2 SYDVKM. CDR3 loop: CASSLWASGAYEQYF. For the CDR3, the DNA is TGTGCCAGCAGTTTATGGGCTAGCGGGGCCTACGAGCAGTACTTC.

The chain combines TRBV27 with TRBJ1-1; D may be TRBD1 (5 bases). The CDR3 runs to 15 residues. Germline CDR1 MNHEY, CDR2 SMNVEV (reference sequence). The ends were cut back, 6 bases at V and 3 bases at J, with 17 bases in the middle. The CDR3 sequence: CASSPSWGEDTEAFF. The CDR3 DNA follows: TGTGCCAGCAGCCCTTCCTGGGGGGAGGACACTGAAGCTTTCTTT.

V is TRBV2 and J is TRBJ1-6; D is undetermined. This CDR3 contains 14 residues. V was trimmed by 2 bases and J by 9 bases, leaving 11 bases between them. The germline V gene has CDR1 SNHLY and CDR2 FYNNEI. CDR3 in amino acids: CASSEQVAGSPLHF. The CDR3 DNA sequence: TGTGCCAGCAGTGAACAGGTCGCGGGTTCACCCCTCCACTTT.

The chain uses TRBV24-1 and TRBJ2-3; D is perhaps TRBD2 (6 bases). CDR3 length: 15 amino acids. The V end lost 4 bases, the J end lost 1 base, and 11 bases lay between the germline ends. CDR1 and CDR2 (germline): KGHDR, SFDVKD. The CDR3 sequence: CATSEAGGGTDTQYF. DNA for the CDR3: TGTGCCACCAGTGAGGCAGGAGGGGGCACAGATACGCAGTATTTT.

This clone was seen once. The V and J genes are TRBV30 and TRBJ2-6; D may be TRBD1 (6 bases). Germline V gene lookup returns CDR1 GTSNPN and CDR2 SVGIG (reference sequence). The length of the CDR3 is 17 residues. The germline V and J ends were trimmed by 2 bases and 2 bases, with 16 bases remaining between them. In DNA form, the CDR3 reads TGTGCCTGGAGTCCCGGCGGTTGGGGGCCTGGGGCCAACGTCCTGACTTTC. This gives the protein CAWSPGGWGPGANVLTF. Using reference TRBV30 and TRBJ2-6 for the parts outside the CDR3, the full variable domain is SQTIHQWPATLVQPVGSPLSLECTVEGTSNPNLYWYRQAAGRGLQLLFYSVGIGQISSEVPQNLSASRPQDRQFILSSKKLLLSDSGFYLCAWSPGGWGPGANVLTFGAGSRLTVL.

There are a few counts of this clone. The chain links TRBV11-2 to TRBJ2-2; D is unresolved. Trimming took off 1 base at V and 3 bases at J, with 9 bases between the two ends. CDR3 size: 15 residues. The germline V gene encodes CDR1 SGHAT and CDR2 FQNNGV. CDR3 protein: CASSLGRAYTGELFF. Written as DNA, the CDR3 is TGTGCCAGCAGCTTAGGACGAGCGTACACCGGGGAGCTGTTTTTT.

The V and J genes are TRBV14 and TRBJ2-5, with 8 positions matching TRBD2. This CDR3 has 17 residues. V shed 1 base, J shed 2 bases, and the junction held 9 bases outside the gene matches. CDR1 is SGHDN and CDR2 is FVKESK in the germline V gene. The CDR3: CASSQGLAGLFQETQYF. The CDR3 nucleotides are TGTGCCAGCAGCCAAGGGCTAGCGGGCTTATTTCAAGAGACCCAGTACTTC.